The next 29 T cell receptor beta chains were all read from a single sample in a study of blood T cell repertoires in COVID-19 (dated by TCRdb to between 2020 and 2021). Libraries came from the immunoSEQ multiplex PCR assay. TCRdb obtained this table from immuneACCESS and retained in-frame rearrangements with V and J assigned. These tables miss some clones; where compared with another copy, unresolved V genes account for less than half of the shortfall, and the remainder is unexplained. The sample yields under 200,000 clones; less than 90% were counted once. The leading ten clones occupy around 6.1% of the sample. Sequencing was done on a sample of peripheral blood. Source of these receptors: a woman between 40 and 50 years old with acute or convalescent COVID-19.

The rearrangement uses TRBV5-1 and TRBJ2-2; 10 nucleotides align to TRBD2. The CDR3 runs 19 residues. Germline CDR1 reads SGHRS; CDR2 reads YFSETQ. V was clipped by 1 base and J by 5 bases; unmatched bases: 14. The CDR3, as DNA: TGCGCCAGCAGCTTGTATTCTTTGTCGGGACTAGCGACTACCGGGGAGCTGTTTTTT. This translates into CASSLYSLSGLATTGELFF.

This sequence joins TRBV7-9 and TRBJ1-1; D remains ambiguous. The V end was cut by 5 bases, the J end by 0 bases, with 13 bases between. Germline lookup yields CDR1 SEHNR and CDR2 FQNEAQ (reference sequence). The CDR3 is 15 residues long. DNA for the CDR3: TGTGCCAGCAGCCCACATTTGGGCCTGAACACTGAAGCTTTCTTT. Translation gives CASSPHLGLNTEAFF.

The DNA of the CDR3 is TGTGCCAGTGGCAGAATTGACACTGAAGCTTTCTTT. Encoded protein: CASGRIDTEAFF. The chain has TRBV3-1 (or the pseudogene TRBV3-2) and TRBJ1-1; D gene ambiguous. This CDR3 spans 12 amino acids. CDR1 is LGHDT, CDR2 YNNKEL, per germline (reference sequence). Between the trimmed V and J ends, which lost 9 bases and 3 bases, there was a span of 11 bases.

The chain employs TRBV2 and TRBJ1-2, with 8 bases identical to TRBD1. The CDR3 is 15 amino acids. The germline V gene encodes CDR1 SNHLY and CDR2 FYNNEI. The V gene end was trimmed by 7 bases and the J gene end by 8 bases; junction bases not matched to a gene: 15. The CDR3 loop reads CASKSGDRLFFGYTF. CDR3 DNA: TGTGCCAGCAAGTCGGGGGACAGGCTTTTTTTCGGCTACACCTTC.

The chain carries TRBV6-5 and TRBJ2-1; 9 bases are a match to TRBD2. The V gene's germline CDR1 is MNHEY and CDR2 SVGAGI. V dropped 4 bases and J dropped 8; count of bases not matched to a gene: 6. The CDR3 has 14 amino acids. The DNA of the CDR3 is TGTGCCAGCAGTTCGGCTAGCGGGGTAGATGAGCAGTTCTTC. It codes for CASSSASGVDEQFF.

CDR3 loop: CASRRFRDSPYEQYF. For the CDR3, the DNA is TGTGCCAGCAGAAGATTTAGGGACAGCCCCTACGAGCAGTACTTC. This chain joins TRBV6-5 and TRBJ2-7; the match to TRBD1 covers 7 bases. The CDR3 runs to 15 residues. V lost 6 bases and J lost 2; bases outside the gene matches: 10. CDR1 MNHEY and CDR2 SVGAGI come from the germline V gene.

This clone appeared a few times. V and J are TRBV2 and TRBJ1-2; no definite D call. The CDR3 consists of 13 residues. Trimming pared 3 bases from V and 4 bases from J, leaving 9 bases between. The germline CDR1 and CDR2 sequences are SNHLY and FYNNEI. The chain's CDR3 is CASSDLGLYGYTF. The CDR3 DNA reads as TGTGCCAGCAGTGATCTGGGCCTCTATGGCTACACCTTC.

J is TRBJ1-1 and V is TRBV18, with D perhaps TRBD1 (6 bases). The CDR3 has 15 residues. V dropped 2 bases and J dropped 0 bases, with 10 bases sitting between them. From germline, CDR1 is KGHSH and CDR2 LQKENI. The CDR3, as DNA: TGTGCCAGCTCACCAAGGGGGGGAATGAACACTGAAGCTTTCTTT. Encoded protein: CASSPRGGMNTEAFF.

The chain is built from TRBV2 and TRBJ2-5; tentative D call: TRBD2 (7 bases). Germline CDR1 reads SNHLY; CDR2 reads FYNNEI. V was cut by 7 bases and J by 4 bases, with 22 bases left in between. CDR3 length: 16 amino acids. CDR3 coding DNA: TGTGCCAGCATGGGTGGTGCGGGGGCTGGGGGAGAGACCCAGTACTTC. Encoded protein: CASMGGAGAGGETQYF.

This clone was found a few times. The rearrangement joins TRBV19 to TRBJ2-1, with D maybe TRBD1 (6 bases). The V end was cut by 6 bases, the J end by 3 bases, with 24 bases between. The CDR3 loop spans 18 amino acids. Germline V gene lookup returns CDR1 LNHDA and CDR2 SQIVND (reference sequence). In nucleotides, the CDR3 is TGTGCCAGTAGGCCGATCCCCCCGGACAGTCACGGCTACAATGAGCAGTTCTTC. It translates to CASRPIPPDSHGYNEQFF. The variable domain in full, completed from reference TRBV19 and TRBJ2-1, reads DGGITQSPKYLFRKEGQNVTLSCEQNLNHDAMYWYRQDPGQGLRLIYYSQIVNDFQKGDIAEGYSVSREKKESFPLTVTSAQKNPTAFYLCASRPIPPDSHGYNEQFFGPGTRLTVL.

This clone was recorded a few times. The chain carries TRBV18 and TRBJ1-3, with D possibly being TRBD1 (5 bases). With 4 bases removed from V and 1 base from J, the gap between germline ends came to 14 bases. The CDR3 is 16 residues long. Germline V gene lookup returns CDR1 KGHSH and CDR2 LQKENI. CDR3 sequence reads: CASSLSLTGSGNTIYF. Here the CDR3 DNA reads TGTGCCAGCTCACTCTCCCTAACAGGTTCTGGAAACACCATATATTTT.

V usage is TRBV6-1 and J usage is TRBJ2-1; D is undetermined. CDR1 and CDR2 from the germline V gene are MNHNS and SASEGT. Trimming cost V 0 bases and J 5 bases, with 5 bases left between them. The CDR3 extends over 13 amino acids. Here the CDR3 reads CASSEAPDNEQFF. CDR3 bases: TGTGCCAGCAGTGAAGCGCCGGACAATGAGCAGTTCTTC.

The rearrangement links TRBV12-3 or TRBV12-4 to TRBJ1-2; TRBD1 agrees at 8 bases. Trimming at V came to 5 bases and at J to 7 bases, leaving 6 bases not matched to a gene. The CDR3 has 13 residues. The DNA for the CDR3 is TGTGCCAGCAGTCCCTCAGGGGGCCGTGGCTACACCTTC. Translation: CASSPSGGRGYTF.

DNA of the CDR3: TGTGCCAGCAGCCAGGACAGGGCGTCGGCTGGAAACACCATATATTTT. Translation: CASSQDRASAGNTIYF. The rearrangement links TRBV4-2 to TRBJ1-3; 8 bases are shared with TRBD1. Germline V CDR1 and CDR2: LGHNA, YNFKEQ. This CDR3 comprises 16 residues. Trimming at V came to 3 bases and at J to 2 bases, leaving 6 bases not matched to a gene.

The chain has TRBV24-1 and TRBJ2-2, with 7 bases lining up with TRBD1. Germline assignment: CDR1 KGHDR and CDR2 SFDVKD. J lost 4 bases, V lost 0 bases, and 16 bases had no gene match. The CDR3 is made up of 20 amino acids. The CDR3: CATSDLPEAGGPRGTGELFF. The CDR3 coding sequence is TGTGCCACCAGTGATTTGCCCGAGGCAGGGGGACCTCGGGGCACCGGGGAGCTGTTTTTT.

This clone was seen more than once but under ten times. The chain combines TRBV7-3 with TRBJ1-1; unclear D gene. CDR3 length: 13 amino acids. The V gene lost 5 bases and the J gene lost 1 base, with 8 bases spanning the gap. The germline CDR1 and CDR2 sequences are SGHTA and FQGTGA. CDR3 nucleotide sequence: TGTGCCAGCAGCATGGAGAGGAACACTGAAGCTTTCTTT. It yields the protein CASSMERNTEAFF.

The chain carries TRBV11-1 and TRBJ1-4; D gene uncertain. Germline lookup yields CDR1 SGHAT and CDR2 FQDESV (reference sequence). The CDR3 covers 13 residues. Trimming took off 2 bases at V and 5 bases at J, with 6 bases between the two ends. CDR3: CASSLRRNEKLFF. The CDR3 DNA is TGTGCCAGCAGCTTAAGGAGAAATGAAAAACTGTTTTTT.

This chain joins TRBV10-3 and TRBJ2-4; TRBD2 agrees at 12 bases. The V and J ends lost 0 bases and 0 bases, in that order; junction bases with no gene match: 9. CDR1 is ENHRY, CDR2 SYGVKD, per germline. This CDR3 spans 20 amino acids. CDR3 loop: CAISESLAGGRGLAKNIQYF. For the CDR3, the DNA is TGTGCCATCAGTGAGTCACTAGCGGGAGGCCGGGGGTTAGCCAAAAACATTCAGTACTTC.

Notes on this clone: The same CDR3 can be traced to other DNA sequences in this sample. Here the CDR3 DNA reads TGTGCCAGCAGCGTCGGGCAGGGGGCGAATCAGCCCCAGCATTTT. It encodes CASSVGQGANQPQHF. The rearrangement uses TRBV9 and TRBJ1-5; 8 bases are shared with TRBD1. Germline-derived CDR1 and CDR2 are SGDLS and YYNGEE. J gave up 4 bases and V 2 bases, and 5 bases lay outside the gene matches. The CDR3 is 15 residues long.

This clone was seen at least ten times. The chain combines TRBV5-1 with TRBJ1-6; D unclear. The CDR3 is 14 amino acids. V lost 4 bases, J lost 5 bases, and 10 bases lay in between. Germline loops: CDR1 SGHRS, CDR2 YFSETQ. The CDR3: CASSPKADNSPLHF. CDR3 sequence (DNA): TGCGCCAGCAGCCCTAAAGCTGATAATTCACCCCTCCACTTT.

The chain links TRBV15 to TRBJ1-5; maybe TRBD1 (5 bases). V shed 1 base and J shed 5 bases, with 9 bases lying between them. Per the germline V gene, CDR1 is LNHNV and CDR2 is YYDKDF (reference sequence). The length of the CDR3 is 14 residues. This chain's CDR3 is CATSRAREDQPQHF. The CDR3 DNA reads TGTGCCACCAGCAGAGCCAGGGAAGATCAGCCCCAGCATTTT.

The chain recombines TRBV6-5 with TRBJ1-5; 9 positions agree with TRBD1. After removal of 7 bases from V and 7 bases from J, the junction contained 11 bases not matched to a gene. The germline gives CDR1 MNHEY, CDR2 SVGAGI. This CDR3 contains 15 residues. The CDR3, as DNA: TGTGCCAGCAACTCGGGTCGGACAGGGGCCCAGCCCCAGCATTTT. The encoded protein is CASNSGRTGAQPQHF.

The chain links TRBV10-3 to TRBJ2-7, with D possibly TRBD2 on 6 matching bases. The germline V gene has CDR1 ENHRY and CDR2 SYGVKD. With 8 bases removed from V and 6 bases from J, the gap between germline ends came to 17 bases. The CDR3 extends over 13 amino acids. The CDR3 is CAIRRRGQGEQYF. CDR3 coding DNA: TGTGCCATCCGAAGGAGGGGCCAGGGCGAGCAGTACTTC.

CDR3 nucleotide sequence: TGTGCCAGCTCACCAGAGCGGCCCGGACAGGGGGCTTTTAGCACAGATACGCAGTATTTT. Protein: CASSPERPGQGAFSTDTQYF. This chain joins TRBV18 and TRBJ2-3, with 11 bases aligning to TRBD1. With 2 bases clipped from V and 0 bases from J, the junction kept 13 bases outside the gene matches. CDR3 size: 20 residues. CDR1 is KGHSH, CDR2 LQKENI, per germline. The full variable domain, with the rest looked up from reference TRBV18 and TRBJ2-3, is NAGVMQNPRHLVRRRGQEARLRCSPMKGHSHVYWYRQLPEEGLKFMVYLQKENIIDESGMPKERFSAEFPKEGPSILRIQQVVRGDSAAYFCASSPERPGQGAFSTDTQYFGPGTRLTVL.

The chain recombines TRBV5-1 with TRBJ1-1; D is ambiguous. The CDR3 extends over 13 amino acids. Germline V gene sequence: CDR1 SGHRS, CDR2 YFSETQ. V was trimmed by 2 bases and J by 5 bases, leaving 10 bases between them. In DNA form, the CDR3 reads TGCGCCAGCAGCTTTACAGCCAATACTGAAGCTTTCTTT. Residues: CASSFTANTEAFF. The whole variable domain, filled in from reference TRBV5-1 and TRBJ1-1, reads KAGVTQTPRYLIKTRGQQVTLSCSPISGHRSVSWYQQTPGQGLQFLFEYFSETQRNKGNFPGRFSGRQFSNSRSEMNVSTLELGDSALYLCASSFTANTEAFFGQGTRLTVV.

Only a few counts were recorded for this clone. This chain uses TRBV12-5 with TRBJ2-1; 12 bases are shared with TRBD2. Trimming removed 6 bases from V and 5 bases from J; junction bases left unmatched: 14. The CDR3 sequence is 18 residues long. Germline V CDR1 and CDR2: LGHNT, FRNRAP. CDR3 coding DNA: TGTGCTAGTGGACAATCTAGCGGGAGGGCTCAGAGGCACAATGAGCAGTTCTTC. This sequence encodes CASGQSSGRAQRHNEQFF. Full variable domain (missing parts from reference TRBV12-5 and TRBJ2-1): DARVTQTPRHKVTEMGQEVTMRCQPILGHNTVFWYRQTMMQGLELLAYFRNRAPLDDSGMPKDRFSAEMPDATLATLKIQPSEPRDSAVYFCASGQSSGRAQRHNEQFFGPGTRLTVL.

This rearrangement joins TRBV6-1 to TRBJ2-1; D is possibly TRBD2 (6 bases). The CDR3 extends over 15 amino acids. V was trimmed by 2 bases and J by 8 bases, leaving 16 bases between them. Germline lookup yields CDR1 MNHNS and CDR2 SASEGT. The CDR3 bases are TGTGCCAGCAGTGAAAGACAATCGGAGGGGTATGAGCAGTTCTTC. This codes for CASSERQSEGYEQFF.

As to this clone: The identical CDR3 is also encoded by other nucleotide sequences in the sample. The J gene is TRBJ2-1, the V gene TRBV9, with TRBD2 identical over 7 bases. The CDR3 has 15 residues. Germline CDR1 reads SGDLS; CDR2 reads YYNGEE. Trimming took 0 bases from V and 2 from J; bases not matched to a gene: 2. In nucleotides, the CDR3 is TGTGCCAGCAGCGTAGCGGGGGGACCCTACAATGAGCAGTTCTTC. Translated: CASSVAGGPYNEQFF.

Only one count was recorded for this clone. The J gene is TRBJ2-1, the V gene TRBV5-1; possibly TRBD2 for D (5 bases). The germline gives CDR1 SGHRS, CDR2 YFSETQ. The CDR3 loop spans 15 amino acids. Trimming stripped 0 bases from V and 9 bases from J, with 16 bases between. CDR3 in DNA: TGCGCCAGCAGCTTGGTCGGTCTAAGCGGTAGTGAGCAGTTCTTC. It yields the protein CASSLVGLSGSEQFF.